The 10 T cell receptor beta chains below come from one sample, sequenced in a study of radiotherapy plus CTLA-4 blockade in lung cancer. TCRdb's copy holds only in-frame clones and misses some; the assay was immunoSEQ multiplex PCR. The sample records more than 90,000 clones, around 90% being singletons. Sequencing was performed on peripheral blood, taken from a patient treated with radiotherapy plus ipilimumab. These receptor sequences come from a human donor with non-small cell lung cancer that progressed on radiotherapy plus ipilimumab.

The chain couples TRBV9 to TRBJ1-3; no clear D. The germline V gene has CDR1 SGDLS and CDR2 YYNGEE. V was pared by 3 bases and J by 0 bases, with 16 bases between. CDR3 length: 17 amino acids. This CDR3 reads CASSATPVSDSGNTIYF. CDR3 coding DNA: TGTGCCAGCAGCGCTACCCCCGTGTCCGACTCTGGAAACACCATATATTTT.

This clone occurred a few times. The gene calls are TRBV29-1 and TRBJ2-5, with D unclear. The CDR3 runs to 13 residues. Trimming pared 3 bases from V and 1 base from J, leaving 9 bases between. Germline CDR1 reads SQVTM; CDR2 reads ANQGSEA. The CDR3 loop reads CSVDSVFQETQYF. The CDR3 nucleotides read TGCAGCGTTGACTCGGTCTTCCAAGAGACCCAGTACTTC.

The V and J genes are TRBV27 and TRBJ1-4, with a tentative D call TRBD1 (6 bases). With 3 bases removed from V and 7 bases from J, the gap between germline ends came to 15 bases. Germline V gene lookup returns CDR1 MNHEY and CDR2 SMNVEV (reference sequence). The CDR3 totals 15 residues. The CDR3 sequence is CASSFLGGSGEKLFF. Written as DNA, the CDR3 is TGTGCCAGCAGTTTTTTGGGGGGCTCGGGTGAAAAACTGTTTTTT.

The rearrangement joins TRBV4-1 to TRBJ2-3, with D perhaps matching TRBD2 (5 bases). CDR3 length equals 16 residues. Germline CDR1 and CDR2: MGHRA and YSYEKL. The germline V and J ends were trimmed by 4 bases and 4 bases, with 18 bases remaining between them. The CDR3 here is CASSRNPLEGADTQYF. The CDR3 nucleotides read TGCGCCAGCAGCCGAAACCCCCTAGAGGGTGCAGATACGCAGTATTTT.

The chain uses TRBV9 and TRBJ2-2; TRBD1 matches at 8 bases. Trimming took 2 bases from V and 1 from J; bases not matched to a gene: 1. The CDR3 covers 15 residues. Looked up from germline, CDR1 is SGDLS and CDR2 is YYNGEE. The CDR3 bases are TGTGCCAGCAGCGTCGGGACAGGGAACACCGGGGAGCTGTTTTTT. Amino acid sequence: CASSVGTGNTGELFF.

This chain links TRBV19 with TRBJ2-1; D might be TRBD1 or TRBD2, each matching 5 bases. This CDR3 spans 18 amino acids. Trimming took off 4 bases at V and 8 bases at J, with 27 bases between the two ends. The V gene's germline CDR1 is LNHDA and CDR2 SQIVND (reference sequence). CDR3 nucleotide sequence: TGTGCCAGTAGTACTGGGAGATACCGGGACCAGCTTTTCGATGAGCAGTTCTTC. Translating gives CASSTGRYRDQLFDEQFF. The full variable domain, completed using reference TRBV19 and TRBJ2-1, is DGGITQSPKYLFRKEGQNVTLSCEQNLNHDAMYWYRQDPGQGLRLIYYSQIVNDFQKGDIAEGYSVSREKKESFPLTVTSAQKNPTAFYLCASSTGRYRDQLFDEQFFGPGTRLTVL.

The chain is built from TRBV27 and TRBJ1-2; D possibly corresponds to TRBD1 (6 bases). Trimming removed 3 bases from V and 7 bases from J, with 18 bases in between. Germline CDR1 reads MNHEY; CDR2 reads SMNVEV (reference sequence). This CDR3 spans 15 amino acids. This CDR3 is CASSFGTSHASGYTF. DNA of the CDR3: TGTGCCAGCAGTTTTGGGACATCTCACGCCTCTGGCTACACCTTC.

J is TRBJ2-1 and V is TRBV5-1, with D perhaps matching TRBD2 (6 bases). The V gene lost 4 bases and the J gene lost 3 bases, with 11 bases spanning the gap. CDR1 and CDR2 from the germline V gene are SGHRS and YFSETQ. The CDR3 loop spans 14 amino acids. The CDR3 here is CASSPGTLYNEQFF. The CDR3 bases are TGCGCCAGCAGCCCGGGGACTCTCTACAATGAGCAGTTCTTC.

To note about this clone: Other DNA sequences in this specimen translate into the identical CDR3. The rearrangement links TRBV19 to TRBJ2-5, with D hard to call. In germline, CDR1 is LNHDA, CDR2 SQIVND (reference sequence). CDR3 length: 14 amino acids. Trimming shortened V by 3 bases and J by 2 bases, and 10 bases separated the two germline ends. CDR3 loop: CASSIRTEQETQYF. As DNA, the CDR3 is TGTGCCAGTAGTATCCGGACGGAACAAGAGACCCAGTACTTC.

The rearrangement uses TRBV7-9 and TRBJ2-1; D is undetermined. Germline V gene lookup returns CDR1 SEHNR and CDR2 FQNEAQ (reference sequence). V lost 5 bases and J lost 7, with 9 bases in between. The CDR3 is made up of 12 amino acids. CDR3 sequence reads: CASSPKKNEQFF. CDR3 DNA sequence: TGTGCCAGCAGCCCGAAGAAGAATGAGCAGTTCTTC.